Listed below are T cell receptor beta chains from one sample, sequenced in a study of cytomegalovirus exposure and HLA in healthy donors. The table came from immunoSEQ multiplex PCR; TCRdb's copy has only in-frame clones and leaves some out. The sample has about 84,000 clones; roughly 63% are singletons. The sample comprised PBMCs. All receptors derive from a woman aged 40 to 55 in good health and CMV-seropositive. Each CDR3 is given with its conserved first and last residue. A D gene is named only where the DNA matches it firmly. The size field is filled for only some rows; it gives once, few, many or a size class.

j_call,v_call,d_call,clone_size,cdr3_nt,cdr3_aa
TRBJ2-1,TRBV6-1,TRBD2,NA,TGTGCCAGCAGACATACCGGGACTAACAATGAGCAGTTCTTC,CASRHTGTNNEQFF
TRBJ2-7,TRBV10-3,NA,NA,TGTGCCATCAGAGCAGGGGTTCGCACCTACGAGCAGTACTTC,CAIRAGVRTYEQYF
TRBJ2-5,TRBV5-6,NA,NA,TGTGCCAGCAGCTTGGGGCTTCAGGGGCAGCTTTTGGAGACCCAGTACTTC,CASSLGLQGQLLETQYF
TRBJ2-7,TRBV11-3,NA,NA,TGTGCCAGCAGCTCGTACGTCGGCGGAGAGCAGTACTTC,CASSSYVGGEQYF
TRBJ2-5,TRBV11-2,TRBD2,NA,TGTGCCAGCAGCCCGGGAGGTCGGACGGCCCAAGAGACCCAGTACTTC,CASSPGGRTAQETQYF
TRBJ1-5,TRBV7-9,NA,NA,TGTGCCAGCAGCCGGGGGGAGGGCCAGACTCAGCATTTT,CASSRGEGQTQHF
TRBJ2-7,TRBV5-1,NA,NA,TGCGCCAGCAGCTTGGGTACCTACGAGCAGTACTTC,CASSLGTYEQYF
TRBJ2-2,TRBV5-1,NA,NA,TGCGCCAGCAGCGAACGGGACTTAAACACCGGGGAGCTGTTTTTT,CASSERDLNTGELFF
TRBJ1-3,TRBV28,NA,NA,TGTGCCAGCAGTTTATCGTATGGGGCCAGGCTGATCTCTACCTCTGGAAACACCATATATTTT,CASSLSYGARLISTSGNTIYF
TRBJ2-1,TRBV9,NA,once,TGTGCCAGCAGCCCCAGCCCCGCCGGGACACTTCCCCGTGAGCAGTTCTTC,CASSPSPAGTLPREQFF
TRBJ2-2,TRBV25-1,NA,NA,TGTGCCAGCAGCAGGACCAAGGACTCGAACACCGGGGAGCTGTTTTTT,CASSRTKDSNTGELFF
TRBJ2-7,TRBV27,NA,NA,TGTGCCAGCAGGGGGCACGCCCCCTACGAGCAGTACTTC,CASRGHAPYEQYF
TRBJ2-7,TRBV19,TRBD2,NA,TGTGCCAGTAGTGCCCTCACTAGCGGGAGTTCCGAGCAGTACTTC,CASSALTSGSSEQYF
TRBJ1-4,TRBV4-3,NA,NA,TGCGCCAGCAGCCAAAAGACAGCCTCCTGGGCCCGCGAAACTAATGAAAAACTGTTTTTT,CASSQKTASWARETNEKLFF
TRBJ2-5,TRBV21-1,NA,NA,TGTGCCAGCAGCAGGGGCCTACAGGGGAATGGAGAGACCCAGTACTTC,CASSRGLQGNGETQYF
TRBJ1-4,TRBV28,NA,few,TGTGCCAGCAGTTTACAGTCTCCCCAGGAAAAACTGTTTTTT,CASSLQSPQEKLFF
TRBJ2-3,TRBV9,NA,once,TGTGCCAGCAGCGGAGCGGGAGATACGCAGTATTTT,CASSGAGDTQYF
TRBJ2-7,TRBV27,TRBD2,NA,TGTGCCAGCAGTTTATCGGGGGGAGGGCCATATTACGAGCAGTACTTC,CASSLSGGGPYYEQYF
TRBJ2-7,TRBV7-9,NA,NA,TGTGCCTCCGGCGGGGAAAAGGTTATGCCGCAGTACTTC,CASGGEKVMPQYF
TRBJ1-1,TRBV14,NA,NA,TGTGCCAGCAGCTTTCACAGGGTGCTTGGCACTGAAGCTTTCTTT,CASSFHRVLGTEAFF
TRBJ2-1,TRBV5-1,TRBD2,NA,TGCGCCAGCAGCTTGCGTTTAGCGGGAGGAACCAATGAGCAGTTCTTC,CASSLRLAGGTNEQFF
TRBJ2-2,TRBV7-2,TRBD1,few,TGTGCCAGCAGAACGACAGGGGCAGACACCGGGGAGCTGTTTTTT,CASRTTGADTGELFF
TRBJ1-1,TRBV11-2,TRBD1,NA,TGTGCCAGCAGCGTTACGAGGGGGACAGGGCGAGCTTTCTTT,CASSVTRGTGRAFF
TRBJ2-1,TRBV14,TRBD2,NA,TGTGCCAGCAGCCGGGGGACTAGCGGGAGTCGGAATGAGCAGTTCTTC,CASSRGTSGSRNEQFF
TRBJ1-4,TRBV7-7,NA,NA,TGTGCCAGCAGCGAGTTCCCGAATGAAAAACTGTTTTTT,CASSEFPNEKLFF
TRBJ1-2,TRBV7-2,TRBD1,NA,TGTGCCGGGACTATGGGACAGGGCTATGGCTACACCTTC,CAGTMGQGYGYTF
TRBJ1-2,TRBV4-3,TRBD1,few,TGCGCCAGCAGCCAACGGACAGGGGGAGGCTACACCTTC,CASSQRTGGGYTF
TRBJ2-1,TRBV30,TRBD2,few,TGTGCCTGGAGTGTAGGAGAACTAGCGGGAGACAATGAGCAGTTCTTC,CAWSVGELAGDNEQFF